This is a list of T cell receptor beta chains from one sample in a study of blood T cell repertoires in COVID-19. Some clones are missing from TCRdb's copy, which holds only in-frame ones; the method was immunoSEQ multiplex PCR. This table holds approximately 150,000 clones, around 84% found once. Sample: PBMCs or T cells enriched from blood (not recorded which). The source of these receptors is a woman aged 50 to 60 who had recovered from COVID-19. Both conserved end residues are part of each CDR3.

j_call,v_call,cdr3_aa
TRBJ1-1,TRBV3-1/TRBV3-2,CASSQVRGRRDTEAFF
TRBJ2-7,TRBV19,CASGERSTTYEQYF
TRBJ2-7,TRBV24-1,CATSETGTSGQEQYF
TRBJ1-1,TRBV19,CASTGFKRDTEAFF
TRBJ2-3,TRBV7-7,CASSLGLAGDTQYF
TRBJ2-5,TRBV19,CASSKDRPGQGTETQYF
TRBJ2-2,TRBV5-4,CASSLPDRTNTGELFF
TRBJ2-3,TRBV29-1,CSVARGSDTQYF
TRBJ1-5,TRBV6-5,CASSYRQGNQPQHF
TRBJ2-5,TRBV7-2,CASSLPGTSQETQYF
TRBJ1-2,TRBV25-1,CASSSSSNYGYTF
TRBJ2-1,TRBV19,CASSQDGQGTKFF
TRBJ2-3,TRBV7-2,CASSVMGGTNTDTQYF
TRBJ2-1,TRBV5-6,CASSLALAGWYNEQFF
TRBJ2-4,TRBV11-2,CASNSGPGFAKNIQYF
TRBJ2-4,TRBV5-1,CASSPGQGGNLAKNIQYF
TRBJ1-6,TRBV2,CASSEVPAGGLHF
TRBJ2-3,TRBV7-2,CASSPRTSGGAHTQYF
TRBJ2-3,TRBV3-1/TRBV3-2,CASSQSRKDTQYF
TRBJ2-3,TRBV11-3,CASSLGRGPSTDTQYF
TRBJ1-6,TRBV19,CASRERLALHF
TRBJ1-5,TRBV7-9,CASSTLGREDQPQHF
TRBJ2-1,TRBV18,CASSPGVQGEQFF
TRBJ1-6,TRBV10-1,CAISGPHSYNSPLHF
TRBJ1-2,TRBV5-4,CASSFTGTAYGYTF
TRBJ2-1,TRBV28,CASSSGSKGTYNEQFF
TRBJ1-1,TRBV18,CATTAKGTGYTEAFF
TRBJ1-2,TRBV7-9,CASSFQGLHYGYTF
TRBJ2-2,TRBV7-8,CASSLGRSNTGELFF
TRBJ2-7,TRBV9,CASSVTGNGEQYF
TRBJ2-3,TRBV4-1,CASSQGPGTTPSTDTQYF
TRBJ1-2,TRBV12-3/TRBV12-4,CASSWNRDYGYTF
TRBJ2-4,TRBV6-2/TRBV6-3,CASSSSDLAKNIQYF